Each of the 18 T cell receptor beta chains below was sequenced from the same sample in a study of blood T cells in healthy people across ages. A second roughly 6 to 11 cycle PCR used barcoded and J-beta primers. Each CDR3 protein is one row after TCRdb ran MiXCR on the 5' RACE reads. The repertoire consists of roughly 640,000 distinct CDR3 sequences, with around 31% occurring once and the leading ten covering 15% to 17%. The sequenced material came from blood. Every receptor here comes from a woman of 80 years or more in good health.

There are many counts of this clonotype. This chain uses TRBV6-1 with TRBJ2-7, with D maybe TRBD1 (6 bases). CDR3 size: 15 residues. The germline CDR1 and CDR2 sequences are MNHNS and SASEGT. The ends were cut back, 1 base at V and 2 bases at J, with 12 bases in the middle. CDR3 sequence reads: CASSEVPGHPYEQYF. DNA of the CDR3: TGTGCCAGCAGTGAAGTTCCGGGACACCCCTACGAGCAGTACTTC.

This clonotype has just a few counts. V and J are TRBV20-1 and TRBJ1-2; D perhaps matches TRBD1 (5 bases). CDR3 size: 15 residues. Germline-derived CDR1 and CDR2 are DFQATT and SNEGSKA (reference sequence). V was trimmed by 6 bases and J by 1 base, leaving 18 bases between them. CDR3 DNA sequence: TGCAGTGCCCAAGGGGCCTTACAGAATAACTATGGCTACACCTTC. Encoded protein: CSAQGALQNNYGYTF.

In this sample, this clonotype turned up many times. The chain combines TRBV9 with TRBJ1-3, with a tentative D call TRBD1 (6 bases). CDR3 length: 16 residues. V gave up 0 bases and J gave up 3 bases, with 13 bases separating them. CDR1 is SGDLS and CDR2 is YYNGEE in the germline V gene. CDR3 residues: CASSVAAQGRGNTIYF. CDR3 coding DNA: TGTGCCAGCAGCGTAGCTGCACAGGGACGTGGAAACACCATATATTTT.

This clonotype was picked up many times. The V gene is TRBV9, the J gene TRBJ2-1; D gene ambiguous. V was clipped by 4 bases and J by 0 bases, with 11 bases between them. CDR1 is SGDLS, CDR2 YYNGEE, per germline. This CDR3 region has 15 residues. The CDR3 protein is CASSPNVGSYNEQFF. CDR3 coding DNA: TGTGCCAGCAGCCCCAACGTCGGCTCCTACAATGAGCAGTTCTTC.

This CDR3 reads CASSQDPTSYEQYF. The CDR3 region has the DNA TGTGCCAGCAGCCAAGATCCGACCTCCTACGAGCAGTACTTC. The rearrangement uses TRBV3-1 and TRBJ2-7; D is undetermined. V lost 0 bases, J lost 0 bases, and 6 bases lay in between. The CDR3 runs 14 residues. Looked up from germline, CDR1 is LGHDT and CDR2 is YNNKEL (reference sequence).

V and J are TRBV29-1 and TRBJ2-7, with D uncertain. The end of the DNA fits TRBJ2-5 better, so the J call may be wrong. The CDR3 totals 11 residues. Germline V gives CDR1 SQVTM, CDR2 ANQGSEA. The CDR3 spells CSVGPRETQYF. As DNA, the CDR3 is TGCAGCGTGGGCCCTAGGGAGACCCAGTACTTC.

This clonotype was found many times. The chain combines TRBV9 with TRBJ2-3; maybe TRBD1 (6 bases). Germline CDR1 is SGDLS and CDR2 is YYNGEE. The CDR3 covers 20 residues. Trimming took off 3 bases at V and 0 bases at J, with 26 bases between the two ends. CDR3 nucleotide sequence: TGTGCCAGCAGCGCAAGGGCGGTTACAGGGAGAGTTCGAAGCACAGATACGCAGTATTTT. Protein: CASSARAVTGRVRSTDTQYF.

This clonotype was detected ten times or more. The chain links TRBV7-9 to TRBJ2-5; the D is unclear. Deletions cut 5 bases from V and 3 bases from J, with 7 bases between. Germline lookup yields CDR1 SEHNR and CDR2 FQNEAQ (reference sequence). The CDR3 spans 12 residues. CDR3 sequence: CASSLEKETQYF. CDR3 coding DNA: TGTGCCAGCAGCCTTGAAAAAGAGACCCAGTACTTC.

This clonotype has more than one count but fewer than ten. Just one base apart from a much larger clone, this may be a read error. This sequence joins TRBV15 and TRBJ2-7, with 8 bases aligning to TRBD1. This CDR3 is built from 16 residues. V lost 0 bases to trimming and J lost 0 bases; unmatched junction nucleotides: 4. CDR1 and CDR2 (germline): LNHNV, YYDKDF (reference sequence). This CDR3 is CATSREWQGASYEQYF. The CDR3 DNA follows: TGTGCCACCAGCAGAGAATGGCAGGGGGCCTCCTACGAGCAGTACTTC.

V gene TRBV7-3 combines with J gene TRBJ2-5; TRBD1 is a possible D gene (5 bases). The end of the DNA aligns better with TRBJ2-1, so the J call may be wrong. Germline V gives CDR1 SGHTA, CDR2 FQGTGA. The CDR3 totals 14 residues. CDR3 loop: CASSLAGFQETQFF. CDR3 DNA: TGTGCCAGCAGCTTAGCAGGGTTCCAAGAGACCCAGTTCTTC.

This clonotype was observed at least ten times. The CDR3, as DNA: TGCAGTGCTTTCCGAGGGGGCTACGAGCAGTACTTC. Translation: CSAFRGGYEQYF. The chain has TRBV20-1 and TRBJ2-7, with a possible D match to TRBD1 (6 bases). Trimming took off 5 bases at V and 3 bases at J, with 11 bases between the two ends. The CDR3 totals 12 residues. Germline-derived CDR1 and CDR2 are DFQATT and SNEGSKA (reference sequence).

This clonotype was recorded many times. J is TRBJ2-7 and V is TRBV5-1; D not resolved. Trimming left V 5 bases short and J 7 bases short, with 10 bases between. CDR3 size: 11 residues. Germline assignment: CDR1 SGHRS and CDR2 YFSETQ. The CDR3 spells CASRILGEQYF. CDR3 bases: TGCGCCAGCAGGATTTTGGGGGAGCAGTACTTC.

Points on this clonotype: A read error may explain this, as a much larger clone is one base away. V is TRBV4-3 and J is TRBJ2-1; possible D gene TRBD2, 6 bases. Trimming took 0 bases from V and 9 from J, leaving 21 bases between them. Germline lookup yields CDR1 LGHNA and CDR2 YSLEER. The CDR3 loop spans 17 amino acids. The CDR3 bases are TGCGCCAGCAGCCAAGATAGGAGGCTAGGAGGGTCCAGTGAGCAGTTCTTC. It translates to CASSQDRRLGGSSEQFF.

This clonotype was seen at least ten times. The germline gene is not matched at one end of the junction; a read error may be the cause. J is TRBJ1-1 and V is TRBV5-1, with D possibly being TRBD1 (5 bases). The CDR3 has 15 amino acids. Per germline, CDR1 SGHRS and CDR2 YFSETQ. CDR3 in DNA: TGTGCCAGCAGTTTAGTGGGGGGAATGAACACTGAAGCTTTCTTT. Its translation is CASSLVGGMNTEAFF.

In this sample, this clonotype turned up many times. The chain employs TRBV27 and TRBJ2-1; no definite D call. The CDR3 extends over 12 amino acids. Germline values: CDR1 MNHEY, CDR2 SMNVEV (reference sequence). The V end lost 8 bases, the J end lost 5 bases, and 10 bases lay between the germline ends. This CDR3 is CASGNLNNEQFF. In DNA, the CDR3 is TGTGCCAGCGGAAACTTAAACAATGAGCAGTTCTTC.

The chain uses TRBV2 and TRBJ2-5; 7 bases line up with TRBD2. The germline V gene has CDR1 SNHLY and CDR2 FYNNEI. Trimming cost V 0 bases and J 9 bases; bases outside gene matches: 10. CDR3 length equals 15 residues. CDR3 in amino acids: CASSEAHGGGEAQYF. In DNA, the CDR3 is TGTGCCAGCAGTGAAGCGCACGGGGGAGGGGAGGCCCAGTACTTC.

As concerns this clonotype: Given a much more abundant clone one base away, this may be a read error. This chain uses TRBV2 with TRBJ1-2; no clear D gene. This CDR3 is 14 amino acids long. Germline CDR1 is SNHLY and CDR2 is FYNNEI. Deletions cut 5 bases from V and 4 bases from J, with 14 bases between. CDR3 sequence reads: CASSYGSAGYGYTF. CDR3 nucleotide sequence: TGTGCCAGCAGTTACGGCAGTGCTGGCTATGGCTACACCTTC.

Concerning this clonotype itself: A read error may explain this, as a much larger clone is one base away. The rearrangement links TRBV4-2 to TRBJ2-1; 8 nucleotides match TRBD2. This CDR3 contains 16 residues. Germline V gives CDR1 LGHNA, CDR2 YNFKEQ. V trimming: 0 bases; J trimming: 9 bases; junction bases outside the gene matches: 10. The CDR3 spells CASSQDYGGGTVEQFF. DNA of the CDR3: TGTGCCAGCAGCCAAGATTACGGCGGGGGGACTGTTGAGCAGTTCTTC.